Reported below is one TCR beta chain. Its specificity is not known. Then a second PCR, running roughly 6 to 12 cycles, was carried out with a sample-barcoded 5' primer and a J-beta primer mix. Each sample provided no less than 3 million CDR3-containing paired-end reads. TCRdb recomputed calls from the 5' RACE reads with MiXCR, one row per CDR3 protein. Of some 640,000 distinct CDR3 sequences in the sample, approximately 50% were seen once. The source of the sample is a study of blood T cells in healthy people across ages. Study conclusions and caveats: Diversity figures derived from one million T cells were judged to underestimate the true value.

Germline CDR1 reads MDHEN; CDR2 reads SYDVKM. Trimming cost V 1 base and J 5 bases, with 14 bases left between them. The CDR3 sequence is 15 residues long. V usage is TRBV28 and J usage is TRBJ1-2; D perhaps matches TRBD1 (6 bases). This clonotype originated in a woman in her fifties or sixties in good health. The sequencing sample was made of blood. The CDR3 coding sequence is TGTGCCAGCAGTTTATCGGAGCTAGGGGGATATGGCTACACCTTC. Translating it yields CASSLSELGGYGYTF.